The source of this T cell receptor (beta chain) is a study of cytomegalovirus exposure and HLA in healthy donors. The overall study: Genotyping of more than 300 donors showed that 65% to 90% belonged to the Caucasian-associated ancestry cluster. Findings and limits, study-wide: The investigators catalogued under 200 TCR beta chains as cytomegalovirus-associated. What was likely a sequencing artifact was a cluster of highly shared sequence variants. Relative to equally common others, HLA-associated TCR beta chains showed greater clonal expansion in a later analysis.

In the case of this clone: What it binds is not known.

The V end lost 2 bases, the J end lost 5 bases, and 15 bases lay between the germline ends. Germline loops: CDR1 MNHNY, CDR2 SVGAGI (reference sequence). The CDR3 contains 15 residues. With 60 Vbeta and 13 Jbeta primers, the PCR was carried out. Measured with immunoSEQ multiplex PCR; TCRdb has only the in-frame clones, and not every one. Of under 150,000 clones listed, roughly 79% are singletons. This sequence was found in a boy aged 2 to 9 in good health and CMV-seronegative. The V call is TRBV6-6, the J call TRBJ2-5, with a weak D call TRBD2 (6 bases). Sequencing was carried out using PBMCs. DNA of the CDR3: TGTGCCAGCAGTTACCCGATGGGAGGCTGGGAGACCCAGTACTTC. Its protein product is CASSYPMGGWETQYF.